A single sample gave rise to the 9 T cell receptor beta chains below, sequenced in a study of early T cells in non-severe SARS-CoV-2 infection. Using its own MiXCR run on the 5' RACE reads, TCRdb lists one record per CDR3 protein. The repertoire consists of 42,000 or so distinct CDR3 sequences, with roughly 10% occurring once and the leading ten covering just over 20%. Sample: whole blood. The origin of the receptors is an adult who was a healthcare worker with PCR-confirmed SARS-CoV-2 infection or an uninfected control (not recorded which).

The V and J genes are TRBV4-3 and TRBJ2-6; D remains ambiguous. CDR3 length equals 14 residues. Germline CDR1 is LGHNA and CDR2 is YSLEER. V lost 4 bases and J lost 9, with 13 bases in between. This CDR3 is CASSPTDGLNVLTF. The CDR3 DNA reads TGCGCCAGCAGCCCCACGGACGGCCTCAACGTCCTGACTTTC.

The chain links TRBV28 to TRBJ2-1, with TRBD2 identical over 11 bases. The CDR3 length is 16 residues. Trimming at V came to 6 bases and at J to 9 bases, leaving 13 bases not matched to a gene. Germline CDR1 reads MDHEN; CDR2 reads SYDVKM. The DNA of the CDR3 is TGTGCCAGCAGGCCTGGACTAGCGGGCCCTATCAGTGAGCAGTTCTTC. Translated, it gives CASRPGLAGPISEQFF.

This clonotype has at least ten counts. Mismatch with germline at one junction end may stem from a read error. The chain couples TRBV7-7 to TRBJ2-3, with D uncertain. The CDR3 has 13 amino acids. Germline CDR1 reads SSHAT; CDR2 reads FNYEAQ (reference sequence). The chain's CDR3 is CASSLVAADTQYF. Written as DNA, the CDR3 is TGTGCTAGCAGCTTAGTAGCCGCAGATACGCAGTATTTT.

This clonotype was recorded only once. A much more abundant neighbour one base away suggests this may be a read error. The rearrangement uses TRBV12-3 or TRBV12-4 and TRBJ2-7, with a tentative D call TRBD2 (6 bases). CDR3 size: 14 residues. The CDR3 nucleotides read TGTACCAGTGGACCGGGACTGGGCTCCTACGAGCAGTACTTC. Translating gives CTSGPGLGSYEQYF.

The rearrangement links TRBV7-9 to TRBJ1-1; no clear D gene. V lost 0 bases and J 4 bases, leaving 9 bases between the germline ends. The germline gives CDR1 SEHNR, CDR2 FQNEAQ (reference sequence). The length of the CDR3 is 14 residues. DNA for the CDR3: TGTGCCAGCAGCTTAGCTTACATGGGCACTGAAGCTTTCTTT. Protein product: CASSLAYMGTEAFF.

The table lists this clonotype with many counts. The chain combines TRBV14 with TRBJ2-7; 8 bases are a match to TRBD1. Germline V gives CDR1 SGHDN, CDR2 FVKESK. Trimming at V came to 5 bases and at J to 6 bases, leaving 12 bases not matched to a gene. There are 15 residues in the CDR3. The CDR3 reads CASSISGGSSGEQYF. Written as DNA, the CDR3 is TGTGCCAGCAGCATCTCAGGGGGCTCGTCGGGCGAGCAGTACTTC.

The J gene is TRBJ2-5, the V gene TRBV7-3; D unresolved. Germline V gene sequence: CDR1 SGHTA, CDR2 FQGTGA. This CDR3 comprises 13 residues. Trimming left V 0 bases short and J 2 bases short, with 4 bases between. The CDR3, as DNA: TGTGCCAGCAGCTTAACGCAGCAAGAGACCCAGTACTTC. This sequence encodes CASSLTQQETQYF.

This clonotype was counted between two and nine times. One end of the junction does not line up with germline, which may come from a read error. CDR3 nucleotide sequence: TGCAGGAACGTGGGCAACCAGCCCCAGCATTTT. Its protein is CRNVGNQPQHF. The chain links TRBV29-1 to TRBJ1-5; no firm D call. CDR1 and CDR2 from the germline V gene are SQVTM and ANQGSEA. The CDR3 has 11 amino acids.

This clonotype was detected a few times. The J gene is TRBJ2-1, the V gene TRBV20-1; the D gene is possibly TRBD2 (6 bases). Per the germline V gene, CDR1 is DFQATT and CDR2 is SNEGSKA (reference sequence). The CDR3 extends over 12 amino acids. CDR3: CTGGEGNNEQFF. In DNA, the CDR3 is TGCACCGGAGGGGAAGGCAACAATGAGCAGTTCTTC.